This T cell receptor (beta chain) was documented in a study of shared clonotypes between healthy human individuals. Study context: Plates per donor: three CD4 naive, three CD4 memory, two CD8 naive, one CD8 memory.

CD45RO-negative cells were positively selected for CCR7, leaving out terminally differentiated effector memory CD45RA+ cells. Trimming took off 5 bases at V and 2 bases at J, with 13 bases between the two ends. CDR3 length equals 14 residues. Looked up from germline, CDR1 is MNHEY and CDR2 is SVGAGI. Several immunoSEQ 96-well plates shared each subset's DNA, each plate a replicate. Sorted-subset replicate PCR reactions were performed with 150 to 200 ng DNA, corresponding to roughly 30,000 T cell genomes. Generated by immunoSEQ multiplex PCR, the TCRdb table keeps only in-frame clones and is missing some. The repertoire has around 2,000,000 clones, less than 95% of them found once; the top ten carry 0.9% to 1.4%.

V and J are TRBV6-5 and TRBJ2-7; perhaps TRBD1 as D (5 bases). Sequencing was done on a sample of naive CD8+ T cells sorted from blood. The receptor comes from a man aged 18 to 35 in good health. The DNA for the CDR3 is TGTGCCAGCAGTAAGGCAGGGTCTACCTACGAGCAGTACTTC. This sequence encodes CASSKAGSTYEQYF.